These 29 T cell receptor beta chains were sequenced from one sample in a study of blood T cell repertoires in COVID-19. TCRdb's table, derived via immunoSEQ multiplex PCR, lists solely in-frame clones and lacks some. This table holds a few hundred thousand clones, over 80% found once. Sequenced material: PBMCs or T cells enriched from blood (not recorded which). These receptors all come from a woman in her forties or fifties who had recovered from COVID-19.

The rearrangement uses TRBV4-1 and TRBJ2-3; 11 bases are shared with TRBD2. The V gene's germline CDR1 is MGHRA and CDR2 YSYEKL. After removal of 4 bases from V and 2 bases from J, the junction contained 2 bases not matched to a gene. This CDR3 spans 15 amino acids. The CDR3 bases are TGCGCCAGCAGCCTTAGCGGGAGGGTCACAGATACGCAGTATTTT. Translated, it gives CASSLSGRVTDTQYF.

In its sample, this clone was seen a few times. V usage is TRBV12-3 or TRBV12-4 and J usage is TRBJ2-1; 10 nucleotides match TRBD2. The ends lost 3 bases at V and 12 bases at J; junction bases unmatched: 5. There are 13 residues in the CDR3. In DNA, the CDR3 is TGTGCCAGCAGTTTGTCGACTAGCGGGCTGCAGTTCTTC. The encoded protein is CASSLSTSGLQFF.

The rearrangement uses TRBV7-9 and TRBJ2-1; no reliable D call. The ends were cut back, 3 bases at V and 8 bases at J, with 8 bases in the middle. Germline CDR1 and CDR2: SEHNR and FQNEAQ (reference sequence). This CDR3 region has 12 residues. This CDR3 is CASSFLSDEQFF. In DNA, the CDR3 is TGTGCCAGCAGCTTCTTATCGGATGAGCAGTTCTTC.

This chain links TRBV2 with TRBJ2-1; D gene unclear. Germline CDR1 is SNHLY and CDR2 is FYNNEI. CDR3 length equals 15 residues. Trimming removed 4 bases at V and 1 base at J, with 11 bases between. In DNA form, the CDR3 reads TGTGCCAGCAGTGTATCAAGCTCGTCCTACAATGAGCAGTTCTTC. Its translation: CASSVSSSSYNEQFF.

The V and J genes are TRBV27 and TRBJ1-1, with D hard to call. V lost 3 bases to trimming and J lost 7 bases, with 9 bases between them. CDR3 size: 12 residues. Germline V gene lookup returns CDR1 MNHEY and CDR2 SMNVEV (reference sequence). The CDR3 loop reads CASSFGAGEAFF. The CDR3 DNA follows: TGTGCCAGCAGTTTCGGAGCCGGTGAAGCTTTCTTT.

The chain uses TRBV11-3 and TRBJ2-2, with D tentatively TRBD2 (5 bases). This CDR3 is 13 amino acids long. The V gene's germline CDR1 is SGHNT and CDR2 YENEEA. Trimming left V 2 bases short and J 7 bases short, with 8 bases between. The CDR3 reads CASSLNGNGELFF. CDR3 bases: TGTGCCAGCAGCTTAAACGGGAACGGGGAGCTGTTTTTT. The variable domain in full, completed from reference TRBV11-3 and TRBJ2-2, reads EAGVVQSPRYKIIEKKQPVAFWCNPISGHNTLYWYLQNLGQGPELLIRYENEEAVDDSQLPKDRFSAERLKGVDSTLKIQPAELGDSAVYLCASSLNGNGELFFGEGSRLTVL.

The rearrangement uses TRBV19 and TRBJ2-2, with 9 bases matching TRBD2. The CDR3 is made up of 15 amino acids. V lost 10 bases to trimming and J lost 4 bases; unmatched junction nucleotides: 10. Germline V CDR1 and CDR2: LNHDA, SQIVND (reference sequence). CDR3 in amino acids: CATEGREGFTGELFF. The CDR3 nucleotides are TGTGCCACCGAAGGGCGGGAGGGCTTCACCGGGGAGCTGTTTTTT.

In its sample, this clone was seen once. The chain has TRBV6-5 and TRBJ2-5; TRBD1 matches 7 bases. With 2 bases clipped from V and 2 bases from J, the junction kept 5 bases outside the gene matches. Germline CDR1 and CDR2: MNHEY and SVGAGI. This CDR3 has 15 amino acids. CDR3 region: CASSYPGTAQETQYF. CDR3 nucleotide sequence: TGTGCCAGCAGTTACCCAGGGACAGCTCAAGAGACCCAGTACTTC.

This chain uses TRBV4-1 with TRBJ2-1, with D perhaps matching TRBD2 (6 bases). The V end lost 1 base, the J end lost 0 bases, and 10 bases lay between the germline ends. The length of the CDR3 is 16 residues. Germline assignment: CDR1 MGHRA and CDR2 YSYEKL. The CDR3 loop reads CASSQVGRGSYNEQFF. The CDR3 DNA is TGCGCCAGCAGCCAAGTCGGGCGGGGCTCCTACAATGAGCAGTTCTTC.

The rearrangement joins TRBV5-1 to TRBJ1-4; 9 bases map to TRBD1. Unmatched junction bases numbered 3, after V lost 4 bases and J lost 5 bases. Germline values: CDR1 SGHRS, CDR2 YFSETQ. CDR3 length equals 14 residues. The DNA of the CDR3 is TGCGCCAGCAGCCCCGGACAGGGGAATGAAAAACTGTTTTTT. Amino acids: CASSPGQGNEKLFF.

The rearrangement joins TRBV4-2 to TRBJ2-1, with TRBD1 matching 9 bases. CDR1 is LGHNA and CDR2 is YNFKEQ in the germline V gene. V was clipped by 0 bases and J by 8 bases; unmatched bases: 2. CDR3 length equals 14 residues. Here the CDR3 reads CASSQEQGADEQFF. Here the CDR3 DNA reads TGTGCCAGCAGCCAAGAACAGGGGGCGGATGAGCAGTTCTTC.

The V call is TRBV18, the J call TRBJ2-2; the D gene is possibly TRBD1 (6 bases). Germline V gene data show CDR1 as KGHSH and CDR2 as LQKENI. The CDR3 is 15 amino acids. V lost 4 bases, J lost 4 bases, and 13 bases lay in between. CDR3 protein: CASSRGTLLTGELFF. The CDR3 bases are TGTGCCAGCTCACGGGGGACACTACTCACCGGGGAGCTGTTTTTT.

The chain recombines TRBV2 with TRBJ2-4; TRBD2 matches at 8 bases. Germline values: CDR1 SNHLY, CDR2 FYNNEI. This CDR3 is built from 15 residues. V shed 4 bases, J shed 6 bases, and the junction held 8 bases outside the gene matches. The CDR3 protein is CASSVTSGSGNIQYF. The CDR3 nucleotides read TGTGCCAGCAGTGTTACTAGCGGTTCGGGAAACATTCAGTACTTC.

The rearrangement links TRBV25-1 to TRBJ1-1; tentatively, D is TRBD1 (6 bases). CDR3 length: 13 amino acids. Trimming left V 6 bases short and J 2 bases short, with 10 bases between. CDR1 and CDR2 from the germline V gene are MGHDK and SYGVNS. CDR3 loop: CASSVTGNTEAFF. CDR3 bases: TGTGCCAGCAGCGTGACAGGTAACACTGAAGCTTTCTTT.

In this sample, this clone turned up once. The V gene is TRBV6-5, the J gene TRBJ1-5, with unresolved D. The germline V gene encodes CDR1 MNHEY and CDR2 SVGAGI. V shed 0 bases and J shed 7 bases, with 7 bases lying between them. This CDR3 region has 13 residues. The CDR3 DNA reads TGTGCCAGCAGTTACTCGACACACCAGCCCCAGCATTTT. Protein: CASSYSTHQPQHF.

V and J are TRBV2 and TRBJ1-2; weak D call: TRBD1 (6 bases). The CDR3 covers 14 residues. Germline values: CDR1 SNHLY, CDR2 FYNNEI. V shed 6 bases and J shed 4 bases, with 15 bases lying between them. CDR3 in DNA: TGTGCCAGCAGGATGGTGGGACAAAGCTATGGCTACACCTTC. Protein: CASRMVGQSYGYTF.

V and J are TRBV10-3 and TRBJ1-2; 9 bases fit TRBD1. The CDR3 loop spans 14 amino acids. Germline CDR1 ENHRY, CDR2 SYGVKD. Germline trimming cut 6 bases from V and 4 bases from J; bases unmatched to any gene: 6. CDR3 loop: CAISEAGQGYGYTF. The CDR3 DNA reads TGTGCCATCAGCGAGGCGGGACAGGGCTATGGCTACACCTTC.

This rearrangement joins TRBV4-3 to TRBJ1-1; TRBD1 matches at 9 bases. Germline V gene data show CDR1 as LGHNA and CDR2 as YSLEER. The CDR3 covers 17 residues. Trimming removed 0 bases from V and 4 bases from J; junction bases left unmatched: 9. The CDR3 DNA is TGCGCCAGCAGCCAAGAGAGGGGACAGGGCATGGGCACTGAAGCTTTCTTT. Its protein product is CASSQERGQGMGTEAFF.

The chain employs TRBV5-1 and TRBJ1-1, with 7 bases aligning to TRBD1. In germline, CDR1 is SGHRS, CDR2 YFSETQ. The CDR3 length is 14 residues. The junction had 9 bases not matched to a gene; V was cut back by 2 bases and J by 8 bases. In nucleotides, the CDR3 is TGCGCCAGCAGCTTTACAGGGGAACAAGTGGAAGCTTTCTTT. Protein sequence: CASSFTGEQVEAFF.

The chain uses TRBV12-3 or TRBV12-4 and TRBJ1-1, with no clear D. Between the trimmed V and J ends, which lost 4 bases and 9 bases, there was a span of 15 bases. The CDR3 covers 13 residues. The CDR3 DNA is TGTGCCAGCAGTTCCGGGATTCCGGGGAAAGCTTTCTTT. This translates into CASSSGIPGKAFF.

J is TRBJ2-3 and V is TRBV5-6, with TRBD2 matching 8 bases. The germline CDR1 and CDR2 sequences are SGHDT and YYEEEE. This CDR3 comprises 14 residues. As DNA, the CDR3 is TGTGTATCACCGGAACAGCGGGGGCCAGATACGCAGTATTTT. Residues: CVSPEQRGPDTQYF.

The chain recombines TRBV7-2 with TRBJ2-1; 8 nucleotides align to TRBD1. The ends lost 2 bases at V and 3 bases at J; junction bases unmatched: 3. The CDR3 is 15 residues long. Germline V lookup: CDR1 SGHTA, CDR2 FQGNSA. The CDR3 DNA reads TGTGCCAGCAGCTTAAACAGGGGGTACTACAATGAGCAGTTCTTC. This sequence encodes CASSLNRGYYNEQFF.

J is TRBJ2-2 and V is TRBV5-1; tentative D call: TRBD1 (6 bases). Germline CDR1 SGHRS, CDR2 YFSETQ. Trimming removed 4 bases at V and 5 bases at J, with 18 bases between. There are 16 residues in the CDR3. The CDR3 DNA reads TGCGCCAGCAGCGACCGACCATCAGGGGCTACCGGGGAGCTGTTTTTT. The encoded protein is CASSDRPSGATGELFF.

The chain links TRBV6-5 to TRBJ1-1; unclear D gene. The germline CDR1 and CDR2 sequences are MNHEY and SVGAGI. This CDR3 contains 14 residues. The ends were cut back, 5 bases at V and 0 bases at J, with 10 bases in the middle. The CDR3 DNA follows: TGTGCCAGCAGTCCCCTGAGAGTGAACACTGAAGCTTTCTTT. As protein: CASSPLRVNTEAFF.

The chain has TRBV9 and TRBJ1-1; D gene uncertain. Trimming removed 4 bases at V and 3 bases at J, with 10 bases between. The CDR3 sequence is 13 residues long. The germline V gene encodes CDR1 SGDLS and CDR2 YYNGEE. The CDR3 protein is CASSLAAYTEAFF. DNA of the CDR3: TGTGCCAGCAGCTTGGCGGCCTACACTGAAGCTTTCTTT.

CDR3 DNA sequence: TGTGCCAGCAGTTTTAGAGGGCCCTACGAGCAGTACTTC. Translated: CASSFRGPYEQYF. The chain uses TRBV12-3 or TRBV12-4 and TRBJ2-7; maybe TRBD2 (5 bases). V was clipped by 3 bases and J by 2 bases, with 8 bases between them. The CDR3 extends over 13 amino acids.

Remarks on this clone: The sample holds other DNA sequences that translate to the same CDR3. V gene TRBV19 combines with J gene TRBJ1-2; D gene ambiguous. The V gene lost 6 bases and the J gene lost 4 bases, with 9 bases spanning the gap. The germline V gene encodes CDR1 LNHDA and CDR2 SQIVND (reference sequence). The CDR3 sequence is 12 residues long. CDR3 sequence (DNA): TGTGCCAGTAGCCCAGGTCTCTATGGCTACACCTTC. Translation gives CASSPGLYGYTF.

V gene TRBV7-2 combines with J gene TRBJ1-1, with D possibly matching TRBD1 (6 bases). Germline V lookup: CDR1 SGHTA, CDR2 FQGNSA. The CDR3 length is 13 residues. V lost 5 bases and J lost 4, with 11 bases in between. In DNA form, the CDR3 reads TGTGCCAGCAGCAGTACAGGGTTCACTGAAGCTTTCTTT. This encodes CASSSTGFTEAFF.

The V call is TRBV12-5, the J call TRBJ1-1, with D possibly being TRBD1 (5 bases). This CDR3 comprises 13 residues. Germline CDR1 and CDR2: LGHNT and FRNRAP. Trimming took 3 bases from V and 4 from J, leaving 9 bases between them. The CDR3 sequence is CASGLGDTTEAFF. CDR3 coding DNA: TGTGCTAGTGGTTTAGGGGATACCACTGAAGCTTTCTTT.